This T cell receptor (beta chain) came from a study of CD8 T cells in ankylosing spondylitis. This clonotype was counted ten times or more. A single record per CDR3 protein comes from TCRdb applying MiXCR to the 5' RACE reads. The sample lists some 250,000 distinct CDR3 sequences, about 10% occurring once. This CDR3 has 11 residues. Trimming stripped 3 bases from V and 10 bases from J, with 10 bases between. Germline loops: CDR1 DFQATT, CDR2 SNEGSKA (reference sequence). The sequenced sample consisted of blood, either unsorted or a sorted T cell fraction (not recorded which). The rearrangement uses TRBV20-1 and TRBJ2-1; D gene unclear. The sequence was obtained from a male donor with ankylosing spondylitis or in good health (not recorded which). The CDR3 region has the DNA TGCAGTGCTAGGGAAGACCGGGAGCAGTTCTTC. Translating it yields CSAREDREQFF.